This passage covers 17 T cell receptor beta chains from one sample sequenced in a study of CXCR3-negative and CXCR3-positive naive CD8 T cells. Findings and limits, study-wide: CXCR3-positive naive cells carried more hydrophobic TRB CDR3s than CXCR3-negative naive cells did.

TRB cDNA libraries were made by UMI-labeled 5' RACE. From the 5' RACE reads, TCRdb lists one entry per CDR3 protein and no DNA. The sample yields 100,000 to 150,000 distinct CDR3 sequences, of which the top ten take up under 0.75%. No antigen has been assigned to these receptors. The sequenced sample consisted of naive CXCR3+ CD8+ T cells from blood. The subset: CD45RO-CCR7+CD27+CD95- naive CD8+ T cells expressing CXCR3 (TNR3+). These receptors were collected from a human donor in good health. Some clones in this sample may be carry-over from other donors' samples.

V is TRBV21-1 and J is TRBJ2-7; TCRdb's D call of TRBD2 is untestable without DNA. TRBV21-1 represents a pseudogene. This CDR3 is 16 amino acids long. CDR3: CASSTLRDSLGYEQYF.

The rearrangement links TRBV7-2 to TRBJ2-7; TCRdb designates TRBD1, a call that cannot be tested without DNA. CDR1 and CDR2 (germline): SGHTA, FQGNSA. This CDR3 is built from 15 residues. CDR3 protein: CASSYYPGSSYEQYF.

This chain links TRBV5-1 with TRBJ2-7; the TCRdb call, TRBD1, lacks DNA for checking. The CDR3 runs 13 residues. Looked up from germline, CDR1 is SGHRS and CDR2 is YFSETQ. The CDR3 spells CASSPWDSYEQYF.

The chain combines TRBV7-2 with TRBJ2-1. The germline CDR1 and CDR2 sequences are SGHTA and FQGNSA. The CDR3 spans 13 residues. The CDR3 is CASQQPSYNEQFF. Filled out from reference TRBV7-2 and TRBJ2-1, the complete variable domain reads GAGVSQSPSNKVTEKGKDVELRCDPISGHTALYWYRQSLGQGLEFLIYFQGNSAPDKSGLPSDRFSAERTGGSVSTLTIQRTQQEDSAVYLCASQQPSYNEQFFGPGTRLTVL.

The chain combines TRBV7-2 with TRBJ2-4; TCRdb's D gene call, TRBD1, goes unchecked for lack of DNA. Germline V gene sequence: CDR1 SGHTA, CDR2 FQGNSA. This CDR3 is 16 amino acids long. The CDR3 sequence is CASSYNSGGGKNIQYF.

V gene TRBV6-2 or TRBV6-3 combines with J gene TRBJ2-5; TCRdb picks TRBD2, but there is no DNA to check that call. The germline gives CDR1 MNHEY, CDR2 SVGEGT. This CDR3 comprises 15 residues. The CDR3 spells CASSYLGGGQETQYF.

The chain employs TRBV29-1 and TRBJ1-3. Looked up from germline, CDR1 is SQVTM and CDR2 is ANQGSEA. The CDR3 extends over 13 amino acids. The CDR3 reads CSAEDGTGNTIYF. Combining the CDR3 with reference TRBV29-1 and TRBJ1-3 gives the whole variable domain SAVISQKPSRDICQRGTSLTIQCQVDSQVTMMFWYRQQPGQSLTLIATANQGSEATYESGFVIDKFPISRPNLTFSTLTVSNMSPEDSSIYLCSAEDGTGNTIYFGEGSWLTVV.

The V gene is TRBV6-5, the J gene TRBJ2-3. The CDR3 runs 14 residues. Germline V CDR1 and CDR2: MNHEY, SVGAGI. The CDR3 is CASSPAATTDTQYF.

The rearrangement links TRBV18 to TRBJ2-4. From germline, CDR1 is KGHSH and CDR2 LQKENI. The CDR3 has 18 amino acids. CDR3 protein: CASSRRDNEFLAKNIQYF.

The gene calls are TRBV12-3 or TRBV12-4 and TRBJ1-1; TCRdb's assignment of TRBD1 cannot be checked, as there is no DNA. This CDR3 has 14 residues. This CDR3 is CASSFGLQDTEAFF.

The CDR3 here is CSARDFAYEQYF. The chain carries TRBV20-1 and TRBJ2-7; TCRdb outputs TRBD2, but without DNA this stays unchecked. Looked up from germline, CDR1 is DFQATT and CDR2 is SNEGSKA (reference sequence). The CDR3 length is 12 residues.

The chain links TRBV29-1 to TRBJ1-1; there is no DNA to check the TCRdb D call of TRBD1. This CDR3 region has 11 residues. Per germline, CDR1 SQVTM and CDR2 ANQGSEA. The CDR3 reads CSVVQGAEAFF.

The gene calls are TRBV28 and TRBJ2-5; the TRBD1 assignment by TCRdb is unverifiable without DNA. The germline gives CDR1 MDHEN, CDR2 SYDVKM. There are 14 residues in the CDR3. CDR3 protein: CASSLGEPQETQYF. Variable domain in full (rest from reference TRBV28 and TRBJ2-5): DVKVTQSSRYLVKRTGEKVFLECVQDMDHENMFWYRQDPGLGLRLIYFSYDVKMKEKGDIPEGYSVSREKKERFSLILESASTNQTSMYLCASSLGEPQETQYFGPGTRLLVL.

The chain links TRBV29-1 to TRBJ2-2; TCRdb proposes TRBD2, but this gene call is untestable without DNA. Germline CDR1 and CDR2: SQVTM and ANQGSEA. The CDR3 runs 14 residues. CDR3 sequence reads: CSVLAGDNTGELFF.

The chain has TRBV10-3 and TRBJ2-2; TCRdb names TRBD1, which stays unverified in the absence of DNA. The CDR3 extends over 12 amino acids. The germline V gene encodes CDR1 ENHRY and CDR2 SYGVKD. CDR3 amino acids: CASATGPGELFF.

The chain employs TRBV5-1 and TRBJ2-1; TCRdb names TRBD1, which stays unverified in the absence of DNA. CDR3 length: 18 residues. Germline values: CDR1 SGHRS, CDR2 YFSETQ. The CDR3 loop reads CASSLAPMGTGWKSEQFF.

The chain couples TRBV29-1 to TRBJ2-4; TCRdb gives TRBD1 as the D gene, but with no DNA this cannot be confirmed. The germline V gene encodes CDR1 SQVTM and CDR2 ANQGSEA. The CDR3 contains 13 residues. This CDR3 is CSVWAGEVAIQYF.